This TCR beta chain comes out of a study of patients and donors after allogeneic stem cell transplantation. In germline, CDR1 is SEHNR, CDR2 FQNEAQ (reference sequence). The CDR3 is made up of 12 amino acids. The trim removed 5 bases at V and 16 bases at J, leaving 9 bases unmatched. Only a few counts were recorded for this clonotype. Each CDR3 protein gets one entry after TCRdb re-called the RT-PCR reads with MiXCR. The table lists about 960,000 distinct CDR3 sequences, roughly 18% of them singletons. The sequencing input was blood, either unsorted or a sorted T cell fraction (not recorded which). This TCR derives from a human donor who was either an allogeneic HSCT recipient or a stem cell or donor lymphocyte infusion donor (not recorded which). It is not recorded whose cells these are; they may come from a transplant donor. The rearrangement links TRBV7-9 to TRBJ2-1; 9 bases line up with TRBD1. CDR3 bases: TGTGCCAGCAGCCCTGGAGGGACAGGGTACTTCTTC. Translation gives CASSPGGTGYFF.